The 18 T cell receptor beta chains below were found in one sample sequenced in a study of T cells after yellow fever vaccination. Via MiXCR, TCRdb re-called the 5' RACE reads, giving one row per CDR3 protein. The table has fewer than 100,000 distinct CDR3 sequences, under 7% seen once. The source was CD8+ T cells sorted from PBMCs, collected 10 days after the yellow fever booster vaccination. The receptors here all came from a man aged 18 to 35 who received the YFV17D yellow fever vaccine.

This chain links TRBV7-6 with TRBJ2-5; TRBD2 aligns across 7 bases. With 1 base clipped from V and 7 bases from J, the junction kept 9 bases outside the gene matches. The CDR3 runs to 15 residues. CDR1 and CDR2 from the germline V gene are SGHVS and FNYEAQ. CDR3 sequence (DNA): TGTGCCAGCAGCTTAGGCGGGGGACCTTCGGGGACCCAGTACTTC. This gives the protein CASSLGGGPSGTQYF.

In this sample, this clonotype turned up a few times. This rearrangement joins TRBV7-2 to TRBJ2-5; TRBD1 matches at 8 bases. The CDR3 totals 14 residues. With V trimmed by 4 bases and J by 1 base, 2 bases remained unmatched. CDR1 is SGHTA and CDR2 is FQGNSA in the germline V gene. As DNA, the CDR3 is TGTGCCAGCAGCTGGACAGGGAGCCAAGAGACCCAGTACTTC. This gives the protein CASSWTGSQETQYF.

This clonotype was counted between two and nine times. The chain links TRBV12-3 or TRBV12-4 to TRBJ1-5; TRBD1 aligns across 9 bases. The CDR3 runs 14 residues. The junction had 7 bases not matched to a gene; V was cut back by 6 bases and J by 7 bases. Here the CDR3 DNA reads TGTGCCAGCAGAATGACAGGGGGAGGGCAGCCCCAGCATTTT. This encodes CASRMTGGGQPQHF.

This clonotype came up many times. The CDR3: CATSDFPEGPSADTQYF. CDR3 nucleotide sequence: TGTGCCACCAGTGATTTTCCGGAAGGGCCAAGCGCAGATACGCAGTATTTT. The genes are TRBV24-1 and TRBJ2-3, with D uncertain. The CDR3 length is 17 residues. Trimming shortened V by 1 base and J by 4 bases, and 17 bases separated the two germline ends. Per germline, CDR1 KGHDR and CDR2 SFDVKD.

There are many counts of this clonotype. This chain links TRBV5-1 with TRBJ2-5, with TRBD1 matching 10 bases. From germline, CDR1 is SGHRS and CDR2 YFSETQ. The CDR3 sequence is 16 residues long. V was clipped by 4 bases and J by 4 bases; unmatched bases: 10. CDR3 amino acids: CASSNRDRGEGETQYF. The CDR3 DNA follows: TGCGCCAGCAGCAACCGGGACAGGGGAGAGGGAGAGACCCAGTACTTC.

The V and J genes are TRBV21-1 and TRBJ2-3; the table's D call TRBD1 went unverified against the DNA. TRBV21-1 is a documented pseudogene. The CDR3 spans 21 residues. DNA of the CDR3: TGTGCCAGCAGCAAAGCGCTTTCGGGGCGGAGGGATGGGTGTAGTACAGATACGCAGTATTTT. It encodes CASSKALSGRRDGCSTDTQYF.

This clonotype was seen ten or more times. J is TRBJ2-1 and V is TRBV5-1; D gene unclear. Germline values: CDR1 SGHRS, CDR2 YFSETQ. V dropped 2 bases and J dropped 8 bases, with 11 bases sitting between them. The CDR3 is 13 amino acids. This chain's CDR3 is CASSFDQYHEQFF. In nucleotides, the CDR3 is TGCGCCAGCAGCTTTGATCAGTACCATGAGCAGTTCTTC.

This clonotype was counted a few times. V usage is TRBV4-1 and J usage is TRBJ2-7; D might be TRBD1 or TRBD2, each matching 5 bases. The CDR3 spans 15 residues. Trimming removed 3 bases from V and 3 bases from J, with 15 bases in between. Germline loops: CDR1 MGHRA, CDR2 YSYEKL. The CDR3 protein is CASSQGGGPDYEQYF. The DNA of the CDR3 is TGCGCCAGCAGCCAGGGTGGGGGACCCGACTACGAGCAGTACTTC.

The V call is TRBV30, the J call TRBJ1-1; D unresolved. V lost 2 bases, J lost 6 bases, and 7 bases lay in between. Per germline, CDR1 GTSNPN and CDR2 SVGIG (reference sequence). This CDR3 spans 11 amino acids. This CDR3 reads CAWSLAAEAFF. DNA of the CDR3: TGTGCCTGGAGTTTGGCAGCTGAAGCTTTCTTT. The entire variable domain, with the rest obtained from reference TRBV30 and TRBJ1-1, is as follows: SQTIHQWPATLVQPVGSPLSLECTVEGTSNPNLYWYRQAAGRGLQLLFYSVGIGQISSEVPQNLSASRPQDRQFILSSKKLLLSDSGFYLCAWSLAAEAFFGQGTRLTVV.

The gene calls are TRBV4-1 and TRBJ2-7, with 8 positions matching TRBD1. V dropped 5 bases and J dropped 2; count of bases not matched to a gene: 5. This CDR3 is built from 14 residues. CDR1 and CDR2 (germline): MGHRA, YSYEKL. The DNA of the CDR3 is TGCGCCAGCAGCATCGGACAGGGCCCCTACGAGCAGTACGTC. It yields the protein CASSIGQGPYEQYV.

This clonotype was counted ten times or more. This chain joins TRBV10-3 and TRBJ2-5; 8 bases align to TRBD2. Germline lookup yields CDR1 ENHRY and CDR2 SYGVKD. Trimming took 7 bases from V and 5 from J; bases not matched to a gene: 12. The CDR3 spans 15 residues. Here the CDR3 reads CAINGDSGDDETQYF. The CDR3 region has the DNA TGTGCCATCAATGGGGATAGCGGGGATGACGAGACCCAGTACTTC.

Written as DNA, the CDR3 is TGTGCCAGCAGCCAAACTGGAGCTAGCACAGATACGCAGTATTTT. This encodes CASSQTGASTDTQYF. This chain uses TRBV14 with TRBJ2-3; no clear D. With 2 bases removed from V and 0 bases from J, the gap between germline ends came to 9 bases. The CDR3 length is 15 residues. Germline V gene lookup returns CDR1 SGHDN and CDR2 FVKESK.

This clonotype turned up a few times. The rearrangement joins TRBV5-1 to TRBJ2-7; D is possibly TRBD1 (6 bases). CDR1 and CDR2 from the germline V gene are SGHRS and YFSETQ. The CDR3 consists of 14 residues. V lost 5 bases and J lost 1, with 13 bases in between. CDR3 DNA: TGCGCCAGCAGTACAGGGAAAATATCCTACGAGCAGTACTTC. Residues: CASSTGKISYEQYF. The variable domain in full, completed from reference TRBV5-1 and TRBJ2-7, reads KAGVTQTPRYLIKTRGQQVTLSCSPISGHRSVSWYQQTPGQGLQFLFEYFSETQRNKGNFPGRFSGRQFSNSRSEMNVSTLELGDSALYLCASSTGKISYEQYFGPGTRLTVT.

This clonotype turned up a few times. The chain carries TRBV2 and TRBJ2-5, with TRBD1 matching over 10 bases. Per the germline V gene, CDR1 is SNHLY and CDR2 is FYNNEI. V shed 1 base and J 0 bases; nucleotides not matched to a gene: 2. This CDR3 contains 16 residues. The CDR3 nucleotides read TGTGCCAGCAGTGAAGGGACAGGGGGTTACCAAGAGACCCAGTACTTC. Translating it yields CASSEGTGGYQETQYF.

The sample holds many counts of this clonotype. The chain joins TRBV4-3 to TRBJ2-1; 9 bases match TRBD2. In germline, CDR1 is LGHNA, CDR2 YSLEER. Germline trimming cut 0 bases from V and 8 bases from J; bases unmatched to any gene: 8. The CDR3 contains 16 residues. The CDR3 bases are TGCGCCAGCAGCCAAGATTCGGCTAGCGGGGCTTATGAGCAGTTCTTC. Its translation: CASSQDSASGAYEQFF.

The V and J genes are TRBV20-1 and TRBJ2-3; possibly TRBD2 for D (6 bases). Trimming stripped 7 bases from V and 1 base from J, with 21 bases between. Germline V lookup: CDR1 DFQATT, CDR2 SNEGSKA (reference sequence). The CDR3 has 16 residues. The CDR3 DNA follows: TGCAGTGGCACCTGGATGGCGTCGGGGGGCACAGATACGCAGTATTTT. This encodes CSGTWMASGGTDTQYF.

CDR3 region: CASSLVLRASTGELFF. The CDR3 DNA is TGTGCCAGCAGCTTAGTCCTTCGCGCGAGCACCGGGGAGCTGTTTTTT. The V and J genes are TRBV7-8 and TRBJ2-2, with D unclear. V was cut by 1 base and J by 4 bases, with 13 bases left in between. The CDR3 covers 16 residues. Per the germline V gene, CDR1 is SGHVS and CDR2 is FQNEAQ.

This sequence joins TRBV10-3 and TRBJ1-1; the D gene is possibly TRBD1 (6 bases). Germline values: CDR1 ENHRY, CDR2 SYGVKD. The CDR3 is 14 residues long. Trimming took 11 bases from V and 0 from J, leaving 16 bases between them. The CDR3 is CAYRTAQMNTEAFF. CDR3 sequence (DNA): TGTGCCTACCGGACAGCCCAGATGAACACTGAAGCTTTCTTT.